This T cell receptor (beta chain) was found in a study of response to subunit inactivated influenza vaccine. Regarding the study as a whole: New T cells are recruited in small numbers by each seasonal influenza vaccination, according to the authors' suggestion.

TCRdb called the RT-PCR reads again in MiXCR, with one record for every CDR3 protein. The sample yields a few hundred thousand distinct CDR3 sequences, roughly 22% seen once. V was shortened by 3 bases and J by 2 bases, with 11 bases between the two germline ends. CDR3 length: 14 residues. Per the germline V gene, CDR1 is DFQATT and CDR2 is SNEGSKA (reference sequence). As concerns this clonotype: Its antigen remains unknown.

This material consisted of PBMCs from blood, taken about 20 months after vaccination. The TCR originated in a man aged 50 to 69 who received an inactivated influenza vaccine. The chain is built from TRBV20-1 and TRBJ1-5; possibly TRBD1 for D (5 bases). The CDR3 here is CSASKAGGNQPQHF. Here the CDR3 DNA reads TGCAGTGCTAGCAAGGCGGGGGGCAATCAGCCCCAGCATTTT.